This T cell receptor (beta chain) was recovered during a study of blood T cell repertoires in COVID-19 (dated by TCRdb to 2020 to 2021). Concerning the study at large: Samples covering the acute and convalescent phases of COVID-19 were provided by collaborators in the United States, Italy and Spain. The prospective study material was composed of cDNA or gDNA derived from T cells, B-cell-depleted T cells, or PBMCs. Deeply sampled blood TCRbeta repertoires from subjects exposed to, actively infected with, or recovered from COVID-19 were included in the dataset. The repertoires were released in a freely available public database intended as a resource for research on the immune response to SARS-CoV-2. Samples were obtained from the ongoing ImmuneRACE study (first 160 participants) and from about 1,300 subjects provided by 6 global collaborators. Nearly every sample came with metadata listing a de-identified subject ID, COVID-19 status, age in years and sex. HLA class I and class II types, where available, came from metadata supplied by the sample provider rather than from assay-based typing.

The collaborating institutions used their own protocols to collect whole blood in K2EDTA tubes. For TCRbeta analysis, collaborators shipped samples as frozen whole blood, isolated PBMCs, or DNA extracted from either of those sample types. Details on this clone: Its antigen has not been determined. Base qualities are not at hand, and no much larger clone is one base apart.

On the study overall, not on this receptor specifically: The quantity of clinical and demographic metadata differed by source and by participant and was supplied without curation.

The immunoSEQ Assay, a bias-controlled multiplex PCR, was used to amplify TCRbeta CDR3 regions from genomic DNA. The paper's data handling went like this. Within the assay, amplification of reference gene primers was used to estimate how many nucleated cells each sample contained. To quantify the absolute abundance of each unique TCRbeta CDR3 rearrangement, sequence reads were collapsed and filtered. Productive Simpson clonality was computed per sample as the square root of Simpson's diversity index over productive rearrangements. Here the immuneACCESS table is served through TCRdb, limited to in-frame sequences with V and J called. Missing clones are a known gap in these copies; in checked studies unresolved V genes cover under half, and the rest lacks a known reason. V, J and clone size reflect that table, while D and trimming were determined from the DNA. Present in this sample are more than 150,000 clones, approximately 86% of which were seen just once. The leading ten clones occupy roughly 8% of the sample.

Trimming takes 8 bases off V and 5 bases off J; junction bases not matched to a gene: 6. Inclusive of the bounding cysteine and phenylalanine, the CDR3 is 13 residues long. Only the CDR3 region is kept as DNA, spanning 39 bases read in frame from base 1. Sequences WSHSY (CDR1) and SAAADI (CDR2) are obtained from the germline V gene. The specimen was peripheral blood. The sequence was obtained from a man in his sixties with acute or convalescent COVID-19. The chain is made from TRBV10-2 and TRBJ1-1, and TRBD1 aligns with 9 junction nucleotides. This receptor has the CDR3 CASGQGLGTEAFF. In nucleotide form, the sequence is TGCGCCAGCGGACAGGGGTTGGGGACTGAAGCTTTCTTT.